The entry that follows covers one TCR beta chain sequence. The antigen is unknown. Measured with immunoSEQ multiplex PCR; TCRdb has only the in-frame clones, and not every one. The top ten hold 20% to 25% of the sample, which has about 79,000 clones, more than 75% seen once. This specimen comes from a study of T cells in localized non-small cell lung cancer. Study conclusions and caveats: Those with higher blood T cell density had longer overall survival. Uninvolved adjacent lung showed higher T cell clonality than tumor.

The specimen was peripheral blood, collected before any cancer treatment. The TCR originated in a woman aged 40-69 years with stage I squamous cell lung carcinoma.

The CDR3 DNA follows: TGTGCCAGTAGTACAGGACAGGGGGGTTCCGAGCAGTACTTC. Encoded protein: CASSTGQGGSEQYF. V and J are TRBV19 and TRBJ2-7; 10 positions agree with TRBD1. V shed 4 bases and J 6 bases; nucleotides not matched to a gene: 6. CDR1 and CDR2 from the germline V gene are LNHDA and SQIVND (reference sequence). This CDR3 region has 14 residues.